These 16 T cell receptor beta chains originate from one sample sequenced in a study of CD8+ T cells in alopecia areata. Following extraction, RNA underwent reverse transcription to cDNA, which served as the sequencing template. TCRdb's copy holds only in-frame clones and misses some; the assay was immunoSEQ multiplex PCR. The sample consists of about 190,000 clones, 59% of them appearing once. This specimen consisted of CD4+ T cells sorted from blood, obtained at week 0. These receptors all stem from a human donor with alopecia areata.

The chain has TRBV29-1 and TRBJ1-2, with 9 positions matching TRBD1. CDR1 is SQVTM, CDR2 ANQGSEA, per germline. Unmatched junction bases numbered 17, after V lost 5 bases and J lost 4 bases. This CDR3 has 17 amino acids. CDR3 sequence: CSVIRRDREIVGYGYTF. The DNA for the CDR3 is TGCAGCGTTATAAGAAGGGACAGGGAAATAGTAGGCTATGGCTACACCTTC. Complete variable domain (other parts from reference TRBV29-1 and TRBJ1-2): SAVISQKPSRDICQRGTSLTIQCQVDSQVTMMFWYRQQPGQSLTLIATANQGSEATYESGFVIDKFPISRPNLTFSTLTVSNMSPEDSSIYLCSVIRRDREIVGYGYTFGSGTRLTVV.

This chain uses TRBV30 with TRBJ2-7, with 9 bases matching TRBD1. V lost 5 bases and J lost 8; bases outside the gene matches: 16. CDR1 and CDR2 (germline): GTSNPN, SVGIG (reference sequence). CDR3 length: 15 residues. In nucleotides, the CDR3 is TGTGCCTGGGAGCCGGGACAGGGCGGACCTTTGAAGCAGTACTTC. It yields the protein CAWEPGQGGPLKQYF.

The CDR3 region is CAWIGRGGLETQYF. For the CDR3, the DNA is TGTGCCTGGATAGGGCGGGGGGGGCTCGAGACCCAGTACTTC. J is TRBJ2-5 and V is TRBV30; the match to TRBD2 covers 9 bases. The V gene's germline CDR1 is GTSNPN and CDR2 SVGIG (reference sequence). With V trimmed by 4 bases and J by 5 bases, 8 bases remained unmatched. This CDR3 has 14 residues. Together with reference TRBV30 and TRBJ2-5, the CDR3 gives the full variable domain: SQTIHQWPATLVQPVGSPLSLECTVEGTSNPNLYWYRQAAGRGLQLLFYSVGIGQISSEVPQNLSASRPQDRQFILSSKKLLLSDSGFYLCAWIGRGGLETQYFGPGTRLLVL.

The J gene is TRBJ1-6, the V gene TRBV7-9; 7 positions match TRBD1. This CDR3 spans 14 amino acids. The trim removed 8 bases at V and 9 bases at J, leaving 10 bases unmatched. Germline V gene data show CDR1 as SEHNR and CDR2 as FQNEAQ (reference sequence). The CDR3 bases are TGTGCCAGCGCGCTAGACAGGGTTCGTTCACCCCTCCACTTT. Its translation is CASALDRVRSPLHF.

The V call is TRBV10-3, the J call TRBJ1-5; unclear D gene. Trimming shortened V by 6 bases and J by 0 bases, and 6 bases separated the two germline ends. CDR1 is ENHRY, CDR2 SYGVKD, per germline. This CDR3 comprises 13 residues. CDR3 protein: CAISWDSNQPQHF. As DNA, the CDR3 is TGTGCCATCAGCTGGGATAGCAATCAGCCCCAGCATTTT.

V is TRBV7-2 and J is TRBJ1-1; D is possibly TRBD1 (6 bases). V lost 5 bases, J lost 4 bases, and 14 bases lay in between. Germline V lookup: CDR1 SGHTA, CDR2 FQGNSA. CDR3 size: 14 residues. The CDR3 spells CASSTNRESTEAFF. CDR3 DNA sequence: TGTGCCAGCAGCACTAACAGGGAGAGCACTGAAGCTTTCTTT.

The chain uses TRBV18 and TRBJ1-6; weak D call: TRBD1 (5 bases). The germline V gene has CDR1 KGHSH and CDR2 LQKENI. Trimming took off 6 bases at V and 9 bases at J, with 15 bases between the two ends. The CDR3 extends over 14 amino acids. CDR3 amino acids: CASSGGEMGSPLHF. As DNA, the CDR3 is TGTGCCAGCTCTGGGGGAGAAATGGGTTCACCCCTCCACTTT.

The chain couples TRBV5-1 to TRBJ2-3; D might be TRBD2 (6 bases). CDR3 length equals 16 residues. The V and J ends lost 1 base and 3 bases respectively, with 15 bases between them. Germline V gene data show CDR1 as SGHRS and CDR2 as YFSETQ. In DNA form, the CDR3 reads TGCGCCAGCAGCTTGTTCAATCGGGGGAGTACAGATACGCAGTATTTT. Its protein product is CASSLFNRGSTDTQYF.

V gene TRBV9 combines with J gene TRBJ2-1; the D gene is possibly TRBD1 (6 bases). The CDR3 runs to 12 residues. The germline V gene encodes CDR1 SGDLS and CDR2 YYNGEE. The V and J ends lost 2 bases and 9 bases respectively, with 9 bases between them. The CDR3, as DNA: TGTGCCAGCAGCGTTCTGGGGGCTGAGCAGTTCTTC. Amino acid sequence: CASSVLGAEQFF.

The chain employs TRBV20-1 and TRBJ2-5; D not resolved. Between the trimmed V and J ends, which lost 4 bases and 2 bases, there was a span of 5 bases. Germline-derived CDR1 and CDR2 are DFQATT and SNEGSKA (reference sequence). CDR3 size: 11 residues. The CDR3 protein is CSATLQETQYF. CDR3 bases: TGCAGTGCTACCCTTCAAGAGACCCAGTACTTC.

The J gene is TRBJ1-3, the V gene TRBV7-2; weak D call: TRBD1 (6 bases). The germline V gene has CDR1 SGHTA and CDR2 FQGNSA. With 5 bases removed from V and 2 bases from J, the gap between germline ends came to 19 bases. The CDR3 loop spans 17 amino acids. CDR3: CASSPLTIGQPGNTIYF. The CDR3, as DNA: TGTGCCAGCAGCCCCTTGACAATCGGACAGCCTGGAAACACCATATATTTT. The full variable domain, completed using reference TRBV7-2 and TRBJ1-3, is GAGVSQSPSNKVTEKGKDVELRCDPISGHTALYWYRQSLGQGLEFLIYFQGNSAPDKSGLPSDRFSAERTGGSVSTLTIQRTQQEDSAVYLCASSPLTIGQPGNTIYFGEGSWLTVV.

The V and J genes are TRBV7-8 and TRBJ1-2; no reliable D call. Germline values: CDR1 SGHVS, CDR2 FQNEAQ. CDR3 length: 14 amino acids. Trimming stripped 0 bases from V and 3 bases from J, with 8 bases between. CDR3 loop: CASSLAPFDYGYTF. The CDR3 DNA reads as TGTGCCAGCAGCTTAGCGCCCTTCGACTATGGCTACACCTTC.

J is TRBJ1-2 and V is TRBV29-1; D is uncertain. V lost 6 bases and J 8 bases, leaving 13 bases between the germline ends. Germline CDR1 and CDR2: SQVTM and ANQGSEA. CDR3 length equals 11 residues. In nucleotides, the CDR3 is TGCAGCGTGCTCCGGGGTAAAGGCTACACCTTC. It translates to CSVLRGKGYTF. Full variable domain (missing parts from reference TRBV29-1 and TRBJ1-2): SAVISQKPSRDICQRGTSLTIQCQVDSQVTMMFWYRQQPGQSLTLIATANQGSEATYESGFVIDKFPISRPNLTFSTLTVSNMSPEDSSIYLCSVLRGKGYTFGSGTRLTVV.

This sequence joins TRBV30 and TRBJ1-6; tentatively, D is TRBD1 (6 bases). The germline V and J ends were trimmed by 0 bases and 5 bases, with 11 bases remaining between them. The germline gives CDR1 GTSNPN, CDR2 SVGIG (reference sequence). The CDR3 contains 15 residues. The CDR3: CAWSVRGAHNSPLHF. CDR3 sequence (DNA): TGTGCCTGGAGTGTACGGGGGGCGCATAATTCACCCCTCCACTTT.

This clone occurred a few times. The sample holds other DNA sequences that translate to the same CDR3. This chain connects TRBV7-3 to TRBJ2-5, with D unresolved. The CDR3 extends over 13 amino acids. Germline lookup yields CDR1 SGHTA and CDR2 FQGTGA. V lost 5 bases, J lost 1 base, and 8 bases lay in between. CDR3 sequence reads: CASSSRTQETQYF. For the CDR3, the DNA is TGTGCCAGCAGCAGTCGGACCCAAGAGACCCAGTACTTC.

This chain connects TRBV11-2 to TRBJ2-7; 11 bases line up with TRBD2. V was pared by 4 bases and J by 2 bases, with 4 bases of the junction left unmatched. Germline V CDR1 and CDR2: SGHAT, FQNNGV. There are 15 residues in the CDR3. The CDR3 nucleotides read TGTGCCAGCAGCTCGTTAGCGGGGGGGCCCTACGAGCAGTACTTC. Translation: CASSSLAGGPYEQYF.